This TCR beta chain was sequenced for a study of T cell changes during pregnancy in multiple sclerosis. V gave up 1 base and J gave up 3 bases, with 13 bases separating them. Germline loops: CDR1 LNHNV, CDR2 YYDKDF (reference sequence). The CDR3 has 16 residues. Clones were sequenced by immunoSEQ multiplex PCR, and TCRdb holds only the in-frame ones, with some missing. Found here are roughly 100,000 clones, 90% of them singletons; the top ten hold around 0.8%. The chain couples TRBV15 to TRBJ2-1; TRBD2 might be the D (6 bases). The sequencing here drew on peripheral blood, taken in the second trimester of pregnancy. This clonotype was sampled from a female donor in good health, enrolled as a control in a pregnancy study. CDR3 in amino acids: CATSRGAGGDYNEQFF. DNA for the CDR3: TGTGCCACCAGCAGAGGGGCCGGGGGTGACTACAATGAGCAGTTCTTC.